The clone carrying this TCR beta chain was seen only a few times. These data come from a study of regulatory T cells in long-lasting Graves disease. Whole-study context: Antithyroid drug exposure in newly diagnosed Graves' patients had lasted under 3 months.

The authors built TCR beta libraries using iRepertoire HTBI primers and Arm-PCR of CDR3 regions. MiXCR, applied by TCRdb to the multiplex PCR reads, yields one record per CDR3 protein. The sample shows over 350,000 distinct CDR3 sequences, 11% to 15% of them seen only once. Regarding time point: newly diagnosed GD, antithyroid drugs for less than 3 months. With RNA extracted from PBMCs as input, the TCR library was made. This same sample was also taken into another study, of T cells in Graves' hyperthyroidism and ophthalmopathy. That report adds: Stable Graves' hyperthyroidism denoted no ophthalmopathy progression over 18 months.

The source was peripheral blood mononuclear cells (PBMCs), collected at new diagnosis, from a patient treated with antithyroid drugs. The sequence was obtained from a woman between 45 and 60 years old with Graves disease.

DNA of the CDR3: TGCAGCGTTGGAGAGGGAGGGCCGGTAGATACGCAGTATTTT. Translated, it gives CSVGEGGPVDTQYF. This chain uses TRBV29-1 with TRBJ2-3; 7 positions agree with TRBD2. The CDR3 is made up of 14 amino acids. Trimming removed 4 bases from V and 5 bases from J; junction bases left unmatched: 9. Germline CDR1 reads SQVTM; CDR2 reads ANQGSEA.